This T cell receptor beta chain is drawn from a study of persistence of HIV-infected CD4 T cells. The overall study: Donors were ART-treated; their CMV- and Gag-responding CD4+ T cells were isolated.

General study results and limits: TCR analyses could not target the rare provirus-carrying CMV-responding cells. Degenerate expanded CDR3beta sequences were enriched among CMV- and Gag-responding cells.

The CDR3 spans 16 residues. V lost 5 bases to trimming and J lost 1 base, with 14 bases between them. Germline assignment: CDR1 SGHVS and CDR2 FQNEAQ. Cells were stimulated with CMV-infected fibroblast lysates at approximately 10 ug/mL. Memory cells lacking CD40L and CD69 with high CD45RO were sorted. This clone was seen more than once but under ten times. What it recognizes is unknown. The libraries were made with immunoSEQ version 4 in survey mode. Assay: immunoSEQ multiplex PCR; the TCRdb copy retains only in-frame clones and omits some. The repertoire has 37,000 or so clones, 80% of them found once; the top ten carry 1.6%.

This receptor was taken from an adult man with HIV who was CMV-seropositive. This specimen was CD4+ T cells sorted from PBMCs after 18-hour stimulation, taken from a patient who received antiretroviral therapy. V is TRBV7-8 and J is TRBJ2-2; D is ambiguous. The CDR3 here is CASSPGPLGNTGELFF. CDR3 sequence (DNA): TGTGCCAGCAGCCCAGGACCGCTAGGGAACACCGGGGAGCTGTTTTTT.